This T cell receptor beta chain was identified during a study of blood T cell repertoires in COVID-19. TCRdb's table, derived via immunoSEQ multiplex PCR, lists solely in-frame clones and lacks some. The sample shows about 100,000 clones, 85% to 90% of them seen only once. Per the germline V gene, CDR1 is ENHRY and CDR2 is SYGVKD. The V end was cut by 2 bases, the J end by 2 bases, with 6 bases between. This CDR3 has 13 residues. The sequence came from a human donor in a cohort sampled during active COVID-19. The chain couples TRBV10-3 to TRBJ2-5; tentative D call: TRBD2 (5 bases). The sample was peripheral blood. CDR3 sequence reads: CAISEREQETQYF. The CDR3 nucleotides are TGTGCCATCAGTGAGAGGGAGCAAGAGACCCAGTACTTC.